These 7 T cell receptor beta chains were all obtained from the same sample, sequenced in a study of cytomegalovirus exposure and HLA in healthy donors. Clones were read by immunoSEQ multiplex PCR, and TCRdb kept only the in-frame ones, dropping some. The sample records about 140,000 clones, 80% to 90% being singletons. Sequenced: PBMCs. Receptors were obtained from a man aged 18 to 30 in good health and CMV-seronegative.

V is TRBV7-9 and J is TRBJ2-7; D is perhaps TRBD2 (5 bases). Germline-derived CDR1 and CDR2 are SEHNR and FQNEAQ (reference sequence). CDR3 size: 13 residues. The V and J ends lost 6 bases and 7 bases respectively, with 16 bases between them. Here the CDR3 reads CASSLSASGEQYF. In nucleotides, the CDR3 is TGTGCCAGCAGTCTCAGCGCCTCGGGGGAGCAGTACTTC.

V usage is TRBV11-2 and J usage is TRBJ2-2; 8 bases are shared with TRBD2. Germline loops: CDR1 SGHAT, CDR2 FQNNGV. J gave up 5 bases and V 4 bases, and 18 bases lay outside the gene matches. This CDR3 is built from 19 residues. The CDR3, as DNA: TGTGCCAGCAGCTCCATCCGTAGTTATGCTAGCGGGTTAACCGGGGAGCTGTTTTTT. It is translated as CASSSIRSYASGLTGELFF.

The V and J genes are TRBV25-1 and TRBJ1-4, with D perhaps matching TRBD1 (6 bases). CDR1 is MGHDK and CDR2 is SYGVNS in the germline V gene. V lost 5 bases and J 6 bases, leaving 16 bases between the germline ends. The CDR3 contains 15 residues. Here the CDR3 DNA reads TGTGCCAGCAGTCCCCTCGACAGGAGCTATGAAAAACTGTTTTTT. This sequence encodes CASSPLDRSYEKLFF.

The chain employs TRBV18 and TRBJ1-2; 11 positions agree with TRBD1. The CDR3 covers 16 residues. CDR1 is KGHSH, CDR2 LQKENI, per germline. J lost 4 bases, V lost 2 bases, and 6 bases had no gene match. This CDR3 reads CASSPAGQGEPYGYTF. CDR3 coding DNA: TGTGCCAGCTCACCAGCGGGACAGGGGGAACCCTATGGCTACACCTTC. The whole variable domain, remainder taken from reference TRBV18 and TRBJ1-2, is NAGVMQNPRHLVRRRGQEARLRCSPMKGHSHVYWYRQLPEEGLKFMVYLQKENIIDESGMPKERFSAEFPKEGPSILRIQQVVRGDSAAYFCASSPAGQGEPYGYTFGSGTRLTVV.

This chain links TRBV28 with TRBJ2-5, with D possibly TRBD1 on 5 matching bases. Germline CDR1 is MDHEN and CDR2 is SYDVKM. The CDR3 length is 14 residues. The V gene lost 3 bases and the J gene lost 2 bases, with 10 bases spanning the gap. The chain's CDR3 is CASSFSRDQETQYF. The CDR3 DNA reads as TGTGCCAGCAGTTTTAGCAGGGATCAAGAGACCCAGTACTTC.

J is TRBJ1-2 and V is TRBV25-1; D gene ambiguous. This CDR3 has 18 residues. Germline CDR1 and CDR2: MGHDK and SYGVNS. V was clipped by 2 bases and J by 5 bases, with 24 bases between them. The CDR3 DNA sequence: TGTGCCAGCAGTGAAGGCCAGCGAGTAAACCGGGGAGATTATGGCTACACCTTC. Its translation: CASSEGQRVNRGDYGYTF.

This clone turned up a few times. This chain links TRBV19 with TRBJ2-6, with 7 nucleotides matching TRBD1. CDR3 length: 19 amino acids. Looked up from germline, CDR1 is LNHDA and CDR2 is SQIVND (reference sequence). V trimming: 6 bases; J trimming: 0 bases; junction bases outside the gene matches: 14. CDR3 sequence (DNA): TGTGCCAGTAGCACGCTCCGGGACAGCCAAATCTCTGGGGCCAACGTCCTGACTTTC. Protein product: CASSTLRDSQISGANVLTF.